Sequencing of this TCR beta chain was carried out in a study of blood T cell repertoires in COVID-19. Using immunoSEQ multiplex PCR, the repertoire was profiled, and TCRdb retains in-frame clones only, with some absent. Among 100,000 to 150,000 clones listed, around 80% were seen once. Germline loops: CDR1 SGHRS, CDR2 YFSETQ. With 0 bases removed from V and 3 bases from J, the gap between germline ends came to 7 bases. The CDR3 is 14 amino acids. This TCR was sampled from a man aged 40-49 years with acute COVID-19. The sequenced sample consisted of PBMCs or T cells enriched from blood (not recorded which). This rearrangement joins TRBV5-1 to TRBJ2-1; the D is unclear. CDR3 in amino acids: CASSLDADYNEQFF. DNA for the CDR3: TGCGCCAGCAGCTTGGACGCGGACTACAATGAGCAGTTCTTC.